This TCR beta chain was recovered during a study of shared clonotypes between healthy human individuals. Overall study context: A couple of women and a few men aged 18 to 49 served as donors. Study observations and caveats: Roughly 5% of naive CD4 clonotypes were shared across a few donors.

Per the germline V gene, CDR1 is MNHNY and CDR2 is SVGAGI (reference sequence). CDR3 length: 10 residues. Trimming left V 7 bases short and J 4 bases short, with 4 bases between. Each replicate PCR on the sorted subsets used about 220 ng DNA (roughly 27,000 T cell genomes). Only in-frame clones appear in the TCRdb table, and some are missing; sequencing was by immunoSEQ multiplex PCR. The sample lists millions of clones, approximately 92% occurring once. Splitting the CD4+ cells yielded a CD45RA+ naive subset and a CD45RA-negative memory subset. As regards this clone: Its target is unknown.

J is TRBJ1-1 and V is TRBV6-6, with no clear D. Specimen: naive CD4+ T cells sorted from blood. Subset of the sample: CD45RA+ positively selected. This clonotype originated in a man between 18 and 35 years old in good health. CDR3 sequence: CASKGTEAFF. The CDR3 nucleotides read TGTGCCAGCAAGGGCACTGAAGCTTTCTTT.